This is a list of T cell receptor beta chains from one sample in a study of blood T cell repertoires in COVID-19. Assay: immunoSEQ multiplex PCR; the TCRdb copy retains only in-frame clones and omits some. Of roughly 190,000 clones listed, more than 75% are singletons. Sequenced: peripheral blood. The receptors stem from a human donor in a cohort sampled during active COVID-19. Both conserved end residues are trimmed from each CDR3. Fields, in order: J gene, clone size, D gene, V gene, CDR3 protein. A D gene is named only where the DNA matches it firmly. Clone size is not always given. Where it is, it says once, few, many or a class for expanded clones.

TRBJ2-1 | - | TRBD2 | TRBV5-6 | ASSTSSGGAGNEQF
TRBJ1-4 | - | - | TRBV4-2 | ASSQDRQGREKLF
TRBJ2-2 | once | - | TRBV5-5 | ASSPLRQTGELF
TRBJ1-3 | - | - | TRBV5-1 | ASSLVAGTPSGNTIY
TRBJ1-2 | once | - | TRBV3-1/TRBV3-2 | ASSQAPGGGYT
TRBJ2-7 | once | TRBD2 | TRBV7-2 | ASRWTSGNYEQY
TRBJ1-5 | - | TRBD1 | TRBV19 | ASRRGGRQVINQPQH
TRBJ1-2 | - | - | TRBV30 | AWSAGYRDYGYT
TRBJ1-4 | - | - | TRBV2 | ASSSRGEKLF
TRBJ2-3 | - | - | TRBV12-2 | ASRLDFWGGTSDTQY
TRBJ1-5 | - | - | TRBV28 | ASTPLGLGHSNQPQH
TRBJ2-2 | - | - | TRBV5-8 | ASSLSVRGTGELF
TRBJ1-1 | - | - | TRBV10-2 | ASSPAGGTTEAF
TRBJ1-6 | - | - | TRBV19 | ASSAVFYNSPLH
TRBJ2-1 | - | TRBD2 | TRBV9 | ARLSGLAGGPAYNEQF
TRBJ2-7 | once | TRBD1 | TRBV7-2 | ASSFDGTGGGYEQY
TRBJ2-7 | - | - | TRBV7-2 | ASSLLDETYEQY
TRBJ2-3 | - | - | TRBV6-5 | ASSSRPPSDTQY
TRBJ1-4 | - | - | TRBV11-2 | ASSFGRERNEKLF
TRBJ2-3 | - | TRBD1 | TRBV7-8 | ASSLTDRGGSADTQY
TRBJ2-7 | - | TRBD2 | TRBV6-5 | ASRLAGGSLEQY
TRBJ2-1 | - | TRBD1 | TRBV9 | ASSAPGQGAWNEQF